This T cell receptor (beta chain) stems from a study of T cell responses to AZD1222 COVID-19 vaccine (dated by TCRdb to about 2021). Study-wide context: Because spike-specific TCR depth and breadth did not differ between the two schedules, AZD1222 recipients who got a second dose at roughly 4 weeks were pooled with those who got a second dose at roughly 12 weeks. A total of 233 trial participants underwent TCR sequencing, of whom 200 to 220 received two doses of AZD1222 and about 25 received two doses of the MenACWY control vaccine. Enrollment into the trials was organized by age into subgroups of 18-55, 56-69 and 70-plus years, and those subgroups contained around 150, 28 and 57 TCR-sequenced participants, respectively.

General findings and caveats noted by the study authors: After two AZD1222 doses, both the breadth and the depth of spike-specific TCRs were significantly higher than at day 0 and than in MenACWY recipients. Epitopes outside the regions mutated in the B.1.351 and B.1.1.7 variants were reportedly recognized by nearly half of the unique spike-specific TCRs. Participants were mostly white British, with more females than males. The authors suggested clonal diversity may have been underestimated. The 56-69-year group was small, and its depth increase did not reach significance, likely because of low power. Because no day 14 peak-response samples were available, the repertoires could be characterized only after the peak T cell response. Conclusions about previously exposed vaccinees were limited because only a handful of AZD1222 recipients were SARS-CoV-2 seropositive at baseline. Vaccine-associated CD4 TCRs spanned the whole spike protein, with dominant responses in regions 160-218 and 743-854.

On this clone itself: Its antigen remains unidentified. Qualities for individual bases were not recorded, and no much larger clone is one base off.

For this chain, trimming is 4 bases at the V end and 6 bases at the J end, and the number of junction bases without a gene match is 7. The germline V gene (reference sequence) sets CDR1 to SGHNT and CDR2 to YYREEE. Its CDR3 holds 15 amino acids, cysteine through phenylalanine. Of all the DNA, just the CDR3 is kept, 45 bases in frame from base 1. The CDR3 regions of human TCRbeta chains were analyzed by immunosequencing. The paper's data handling went like this. TCRs in the repertoires were matched against a reference library of SARS-CoV-2-specific TCRs that had been generated with the MIRA antigen-specificity platform. Breadth was defined as the fraction of unique TCRs that were SARS-CoV-2-associated. Depth was defined as the fraction of total T cells that were SARS-CoV-2-associated. Using the MIRA data, each spike-specific TCR was assigned both to the spike region to which the TCR was reactive and to a CD4 or CD8 class. Log10-transformed breadth and depth values were compared by one-way ANOVA with Sidak's multiple comparisons tests. TCRdb took this table from immuneACCESS and kept in-frame rearrangements with V and J called. Such tables lack part of the clones; where checked against another copy, unresolved V genes explain under half of the gap, and the rest is unexplained. V, J and clone size reflect that table, while D and trimming were determined from the DNA. This sample holds tens of thousands of clones; 70% to 85% were observed only once. The ten largest clones take up around a fifth of the sample.

The sample's time point, from its label and the paper: baseline before first vaccination. Samples from vaccinated people were obtained from the UK trials COV001 and COV002, which included a single-blind randomized controlled phase 2/3 trial of AZD1222 (ChAdOx1 nCoV-19) in healthy adults. For TCRbeta chain sequencing, PBMC samples from trial participants were taken at day 0 and at day 28 after the second dose. The TCR comes from an adult in good health. The starting material was peripheral blood, obtained on day 0 of AZD1222 vaccination. This chain is built from TRBV5-4 and TRBJ2-3; TRBD2 lines up with 11 middle nucleotides. The DNA reads TGTGCCAGCAGCCCCGGGACTAGCGGCCCCGATACGCAGTATTTT. It specifies CASSPGTSGPDTQYF.